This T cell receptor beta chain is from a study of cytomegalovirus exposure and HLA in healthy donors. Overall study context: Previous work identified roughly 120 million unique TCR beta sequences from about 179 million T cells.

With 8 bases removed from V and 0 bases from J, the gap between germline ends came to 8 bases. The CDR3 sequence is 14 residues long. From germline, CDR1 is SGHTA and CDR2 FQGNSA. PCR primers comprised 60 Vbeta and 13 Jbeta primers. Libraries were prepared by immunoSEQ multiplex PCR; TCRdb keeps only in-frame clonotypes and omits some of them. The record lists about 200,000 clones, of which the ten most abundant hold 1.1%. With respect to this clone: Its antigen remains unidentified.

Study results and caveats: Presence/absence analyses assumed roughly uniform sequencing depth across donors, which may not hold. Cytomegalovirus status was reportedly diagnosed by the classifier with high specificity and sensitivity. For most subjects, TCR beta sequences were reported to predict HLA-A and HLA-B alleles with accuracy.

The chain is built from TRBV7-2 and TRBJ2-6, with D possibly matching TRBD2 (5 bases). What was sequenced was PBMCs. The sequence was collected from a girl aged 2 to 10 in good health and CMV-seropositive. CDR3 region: CASRAASGANVLTF. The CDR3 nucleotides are TGTGCCAGCCGAGCGGCCTCTGGGGCCAACGTCCTGACTTTC.